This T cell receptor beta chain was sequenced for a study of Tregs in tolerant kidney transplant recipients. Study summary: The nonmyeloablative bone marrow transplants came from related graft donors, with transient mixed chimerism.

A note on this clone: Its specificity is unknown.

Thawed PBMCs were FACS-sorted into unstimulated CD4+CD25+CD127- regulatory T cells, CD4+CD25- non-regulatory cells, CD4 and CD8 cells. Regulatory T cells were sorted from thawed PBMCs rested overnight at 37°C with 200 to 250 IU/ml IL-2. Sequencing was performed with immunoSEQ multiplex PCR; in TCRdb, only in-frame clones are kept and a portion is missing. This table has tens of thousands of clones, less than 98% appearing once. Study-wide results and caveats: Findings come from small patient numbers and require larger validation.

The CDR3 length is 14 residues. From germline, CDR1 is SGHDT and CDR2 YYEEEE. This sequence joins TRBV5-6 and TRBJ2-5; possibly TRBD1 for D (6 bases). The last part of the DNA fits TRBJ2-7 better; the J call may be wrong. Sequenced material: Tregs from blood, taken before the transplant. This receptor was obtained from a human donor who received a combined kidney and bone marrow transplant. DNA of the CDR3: TGTGCCAGCAGCTTGCAGGGGCCATCCTACGAGCAGTACTTC. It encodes CASSLQGPSYEQYF.